The source of this T cell receptor (beta chain) is a study of PD-L1 blockade in urothelial cancer. Study-wide context: Dosed intravenously at 1,200 mg every 3 weeks, atezolizumab was initiated by patients in the mid-2010s.

The germline V gene encodes CDR1 SGHRS and CDR2 YFSETQ. Trimming removed 5 bases from V and 6 bases from J, with 9 bases in between. The CDR3 sequence is 13 residues long. Added to each PCR by spiking were synthetic TCR analog templates. TCRdb's copy holds only in-frame clones and misses some; the assay was immunoSEQ multiplex PCR. The table includes about 82,000 clones, about nine tenths detected once. This clone showed up just a few times. This specimen was PBMCs, taken around atezolizumab (anti-PD-L1) treatment. This TCR derives from a woman between 65 and 79 years old with urothelial cancer. The V call is TRBV5-1, the J call TRBJ1-6; TRBD1 is a possible D gene (6 bases). The CDR3 protein is CASSSQGNSPLHF. In nucleotides, the CDR3 is TGCGCCAGCAGTTCACAGGGTAATTCACCCCTCCACTTT. Filled out from reference TRBV5-1 and TRBJ1-6, the complete variable domain reads KAGVTQTPRYLIKTRGQQVTLSCSPISGHRSVSWYQQTPGQGLQFLFEYFSETQRNKGNFPGRFSGRQFSNSRSEMNVSTLELGDSALYLCASSSQGNSPLHFGNGTRLTVT.